The 16 T cell receptor beta chains given below trace back to one sample, sequenced in a study of T cell responses to AZD1222 COVID-19 vaccine. The repertoire was sequenced with immunoSEQ multiplex PCR; TCRdb's copy has only in-frame clones and lacks some. The data contain over 50,000 clones, around 81% of them seen just once; the ten biggest clones take up 26%. This specimen consisted of peripheral blood, obtained 28 days after the second AZD1222 dose. Receptor source: an adult who received the AZD1222 COVID-19 vaccine.

The chain recombines TRBV12-3 or TRBV12-4 with TRBJ1-1; D is undetermined. CDR3 length equals 12 residues. The V and J ends lost 6 bases and 6 bases respectively, with 11 bases between them. CDR3 nucleotides: TGTGCCAGCAGCTTCCTCCAAGCTGAAGCTTTCTTT. It is translated as CASSFLQAEAFF.

The chain combines TRBV28 with TRBJ1-4, with TRBD1 matching 11 bases. Germline loops: CDR1 MDHEN, CDR2 SYDVKM. The CDR3 totals 15 residues. Trimming removed 6 bases from V and 8 bases from J; junction bases left unmatched: 8. CDR3 nucleotide sequence: TGTGCCAGCAGCCCATCTTGGACAGGGGGCGAAAAACTGTTTTTT. Its translation: CASSPSWTGGEKLFF.

The chain couples TRBV27 to TRBJ1-2; 10 nucleotides line up with TRBD1. This CDR3 spans 14 amino acids. Germline V gives CDR1 MNHEY, CDR2 SMNVEV (reference sequence). V was pared by 6 bases and J by 7 bases, with 8 bases of the junction left unmatched. CDR3 residues: CASSTTGGRGGYTF. CDR3 nucleotides: TGTGCCAGCAGCACGACAGGGGGCAGGGGTGGCTACACCTTC.

In its sample, this clone was seen a few times. This chain links TRBV7-3 with TRBJ1-1; 9 bases align to TRBD1. J lost 5 bases, V lost 5 bases, and 6 bases had no gene match. The CDR3 length is 14 residues. CDR1 is SGHTA, CDR2 FQGTGA, per germline. The CDR3 protein is CASSRDRVGTEAFF. The CDR3 DNA sequence: TGTGCCAGCAGCCGGGACAGGGTCGGGACTGAAGCTTTCTTT.

The chain recombines TRBV5-1 with TRBJ2-1, with 8 bases lining up with TRBD2. This CDR3 contains 15 residues. Losses at the gene ends were 2 bases for V and 4 bases for J; bases not matched to a gene: 5. Germline V CDR1 and CDR2: SGHRS, YFSETQ. The CDR3 coding sequence is TGCGCCAGCAGCTTTGCGGGAGGTCCTTACAATGAGCAGTTCTTC. This sequence encodes CASSFAGGPYNEQFF.

The chain recombines TRBV11-2 with TRBJ2-1; 7 nucleotides line up with TRBD2. The V gene end was trimmed by 3 bases and the J gene end by 5 bases; junction bases not matched to a gene: 4. The CDR3 is made up of 14 amino acids. The germline V gene has CDR1 SGHAT and CDR2 FQNNGV. In nucleotides, the CDR3 is TGTGCCAGCAGCTTCCGGGACTATCACAATGAGCAGTTCTTC. This translates into CASSFRDYHNEQFF.

The chain uses TRBV4-2 and TRBJ2-7; 9 bases agree with TRBD2. CDR1 is LGHNA, CDR2 YNFKEQ, per germline. Trimming removed 1 base from V and 2 bases from J; junction bases left unmatched: 9. There are 17 residues in the CDR3. The CDR3 region has the DNA TGTGCCAGCAGCCAAGCAGTCTCTGGCGGGAGGGCCTACGAGCAGTACTTC. Translating it yields CASSQAVSGGRAYEQYF.

Sample share makes this clone medium-sized. This chain links TRBV18 with TRBJ2-1, with 7 bases aligning to TRBD1. The CDR3 length is 15 residues. After removal of 2 bases from V and 3 bases from J, the junction contained 4 bases not matched to a gene. Looked up from germline, CDR1 is KGHSH and CDR2 is LQKENI. Written as DNA, the CDR3 is TGTGCCAGCTCACCAAGGGACAGCCTCTACAATGAGCAGTTCTTC. Translated, it gives CASSPRDSLYNEQFF. Based on the CDR3 plus reference TRBV18 and TRBJ2-1, the full variable domain is NAGVMQNPRHLVRRRGQEARLRCSPMKGHSHVYWYRQLPEEGLKFMVYLQKENIIDESGMPKERFSAEFPKEGPSILRIQQVVRGDSAAYFCASSPRDSLYNEQFFGPGTRLTVL.

Only a few counts were recorded for this clone. The chain links TRBV27 to TRBJ1-1; 7 bases line up with TRBD1. The V gene end was trimmed by 5 bases and the J gene end by 1 base; junction bases not matched to a gene: 4. The CDR3 totals 14 residues. Germline loops: CDR1 MNHEY, CDR2 SMNVEV (reference sequence). The CDR3 coding sequence is TGTGCCAGCAGTCTACAGGGGCGGAACACTGAAGCTTTCTTT. Translating gives CASSLQGRNTEAFF.

This sequence joins TRBV11-2 and TRBJ1-6; possibly TRBD1 for D (6 bases). CDR1 SGHAT and CDR2 FQNNGV come from the germline V gene. The CDR3 contains 15 residues. V was pared by 7 bases and J by 4 bases, with 14 bases between. The CDR3 coding sequence is TGTGCCAGCACCATTACAGGGCAGTATAATTCACCCCTCCACTTT. It specifies CASTITGQYNSPLHF.

The chain carries TRBV6-8 and TRBJ1-3; weak D call: TRBD1 (5 bases). The CDR3 consists of 16 residues. The V end lost 5 bases, the J end lost 0 bases, and 14 bases lay between the germline ends. Germline-derived CDR1 and CDR2 are MNHGY and SAAAGT. As DNA, the CDR3 is TGTGCCAGCAGTGGGCCGGGACTGATCTCTGGAAACACCATATATTTT. Protein sequence: CASSGPGLISGNTIYF.

The CDR3 region is CASSLVPGPQAPNSPLHF. The CDR3, as DNA: TGTGCCAGCAGCTTGGTTCCGGGCCCTCAAGCCCCCAATTCACCCCTCCACTTT. The V and J genes are TRBV5-5 and TRBJ1-6; D is unresolved. V was trimmed by 0 bases and J by 7 bases, leaving 20 bases between them. Germline assignment: CDR1 SGHKS and CDR2 YYEKEE (reference sequence). The CDR3 sequence is 18 residues long.

The chain recombines TRBV7-3 with TRBJ2-1, with 14 bases identical to TRBD2. CDR1 SGHTA and CDR2 FQGTGA come from the germline V gene. J lost 8 bases, V lost 4 bases, and 4 bases had no gene match. This CDR3 spans 15 amino acids. Written as DNA, the CDR3 is TGTGCCAGCAGCTCGGGACTAGCGGGAGACGATGAGCAGTTCTTC. Translation gives CASSSGLAGDDEQFF.

The gene calls are TRBV30 and TRBJ2-5; TRBD2 agrees at 9 bases. This CDR3 spans 15 amino acids. Germline CDR1 reads GTSNPN; CDR2 reads SVGIG (reference sequence). V shed 7 bases and J 4 bases; nucleotides not matched to a gene: 13. Written as DNA, the CDR3 is TGTGCCTTGAATTTAGCGGGAGCTCCCCGAGAGACCCAGTACTTC. It translates to CALNLAGAPRETQYF.

V gene TRBV5-6 combines with J gene TRBJ2-7; D ambiguous. There are 12 residues in the CDR3. The germline V gene encodes CDR1 SGHDT and CDR2 YYEEEE. The germline V and J ends were trimmed by 1 base and 3 bases, with 5 bases remaining between them. This CDR3 is CASSLLSYEQYF. The CDR3 region has the DNA TGTGCCAGCAGCTTGCTCAGCTACGAGCAGTACTTC.

The J gene is TRBJ2-1, the V gene TRBV19, with TRBD2 matching 10 bases. V trimming: 4 bases; J trimming: 7 bases; junction bases outside the gene matches: 13. CDR1 is LNHDA, CDR2 SQIVND, per germline (reference sequence). The CDR3 length is 17 residues. The CDR3 protein is CASSSGFRLAGLNEQFF. The CDR3 DNA reads as TGTGCCAGTAGTAGTGGGTTCAGACTAGCGGGTCTAAATGAGCAGTTCTTC.